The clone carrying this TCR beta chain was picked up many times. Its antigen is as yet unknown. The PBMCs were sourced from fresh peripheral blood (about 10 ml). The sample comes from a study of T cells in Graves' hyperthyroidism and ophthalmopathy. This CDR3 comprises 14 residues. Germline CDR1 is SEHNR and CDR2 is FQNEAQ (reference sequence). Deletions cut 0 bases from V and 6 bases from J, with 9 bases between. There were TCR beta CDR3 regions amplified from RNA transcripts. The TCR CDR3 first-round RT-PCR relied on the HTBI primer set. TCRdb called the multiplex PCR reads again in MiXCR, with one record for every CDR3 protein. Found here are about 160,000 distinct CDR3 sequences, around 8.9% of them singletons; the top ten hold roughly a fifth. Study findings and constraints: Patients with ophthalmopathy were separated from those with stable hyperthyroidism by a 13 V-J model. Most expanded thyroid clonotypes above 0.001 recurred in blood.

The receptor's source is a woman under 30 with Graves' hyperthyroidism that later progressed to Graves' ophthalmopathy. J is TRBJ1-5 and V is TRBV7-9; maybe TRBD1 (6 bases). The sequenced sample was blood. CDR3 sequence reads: CASSLAQGSQPQHF. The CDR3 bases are TGTGCCAGCAGCTTAGCACAGGGAAGTCAGCCCCAGCATTTT.